Included here is one TCR beta chain sequence, with context. CDR3 length: 17 amino acids. Germline V gene lookup returns CDR1 LNHDA and CDR2 SQIVND (reference sequence). V was clipped by 1 base and J by 3 bases, with 16 bases between them. Exposed study participants had met a COVID-19 case within 2 weeks before entry. This entry comes from a study of blood T cell repertoires in COVID-19. Study summary: Material from acute and convalescent COVID-19 was sourced from the United States, Italy and Spain. Nucleic acid was either cDNA or gDNA, and it came from T cells, B-cell-depleted T cells, or PBMCs.

The table came from immunoSEQ multiplex PCR; TCRdb's copy has only in-frame clones and leaves some out. The data contain 200,000 to 250,000 clones, about four fifths of them seen just once; the ten biggest clones take up roughly 4.8%. This TCR derives from a woman in her forties or fifties who had been exposed to COVID-19. The J gene is TRBJ1-5, the V gene TRBV19; D not resolved. The sample was PBMCs or T cells enriched from blood (not recorded which). The CDR3: CASSIGEIYYFNQPQHF. CDR3 in DNA: TGTGCCAGTAGTATAGGAGAGATATACTACTTCAATCAGCCCCAGCATTTT.